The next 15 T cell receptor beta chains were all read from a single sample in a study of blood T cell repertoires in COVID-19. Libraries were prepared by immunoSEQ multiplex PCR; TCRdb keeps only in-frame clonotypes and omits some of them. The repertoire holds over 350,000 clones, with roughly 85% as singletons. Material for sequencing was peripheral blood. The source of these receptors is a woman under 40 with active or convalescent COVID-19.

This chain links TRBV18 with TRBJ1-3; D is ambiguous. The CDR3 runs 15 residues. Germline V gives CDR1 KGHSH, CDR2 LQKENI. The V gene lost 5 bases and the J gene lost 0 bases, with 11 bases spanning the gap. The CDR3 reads CASSILPSSGNTIYF. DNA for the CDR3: TGTGCCAGCTCAATTCTCCCTAGCTCTGGAAACACCATATATTTT.

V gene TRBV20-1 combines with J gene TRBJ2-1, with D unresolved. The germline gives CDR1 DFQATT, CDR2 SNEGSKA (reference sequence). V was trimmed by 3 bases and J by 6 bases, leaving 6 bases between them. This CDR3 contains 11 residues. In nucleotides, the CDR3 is TGCAGTGCTAGCCTTCGCAATGAGCAGTTCTTC. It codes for CSASLRNEQFF.

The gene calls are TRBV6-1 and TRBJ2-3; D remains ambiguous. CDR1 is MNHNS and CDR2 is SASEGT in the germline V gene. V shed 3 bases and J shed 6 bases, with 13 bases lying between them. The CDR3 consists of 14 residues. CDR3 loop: CASSESPTVDTQYF. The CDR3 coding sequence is TGTGCCAGCAGTGAGAGTCCAACGGTTGATACGCAGTATTTT.

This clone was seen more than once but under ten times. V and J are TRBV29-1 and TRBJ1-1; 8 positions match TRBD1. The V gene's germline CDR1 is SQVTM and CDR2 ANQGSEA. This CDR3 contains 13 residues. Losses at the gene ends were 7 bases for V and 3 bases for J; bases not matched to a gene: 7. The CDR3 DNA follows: TGCAGCGCGACAGGGGTCTGGGACACTGAAGCTTTCTTT. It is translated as CSATGVWDTEAFF. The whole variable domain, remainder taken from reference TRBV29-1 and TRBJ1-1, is SAVISQKPSRDICQRGTSLTIQCQVDSQVTMMFWYRQQPGQSLTLIATANQGSEATYESGFVIDKFPISRPNLTFSTLTVSNMSPEDSSIYLCSATGVWDTEAFFGQGTRLTVV.

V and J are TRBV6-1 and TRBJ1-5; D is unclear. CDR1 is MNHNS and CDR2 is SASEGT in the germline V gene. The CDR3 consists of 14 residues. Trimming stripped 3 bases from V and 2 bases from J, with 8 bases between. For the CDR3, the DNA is TGTGCCAGCAGTGAGAGTTCGGGCAATCAGCCCCAGCATTTT. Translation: CASSESSGNQPQHF.

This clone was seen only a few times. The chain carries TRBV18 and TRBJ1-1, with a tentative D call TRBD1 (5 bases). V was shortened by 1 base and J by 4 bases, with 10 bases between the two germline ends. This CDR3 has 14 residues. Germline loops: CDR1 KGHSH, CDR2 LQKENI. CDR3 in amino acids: CASSPLTGSTEAFF. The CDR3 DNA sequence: TGTGCCAGCTCACCACTTACAGGAAGCACTGAAGCTTTCTTT. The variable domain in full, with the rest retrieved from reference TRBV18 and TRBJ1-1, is NAGVMQNPRHLVRRRGQEARLRCSPMKGHSHVYWYRQLPEEGLKFMVYLQKENIIDESGMPKERFSAEFPKEGPSILRIQQVVRGDSAAYFCASSPLTGSTEAFFGQGTRLTVV.

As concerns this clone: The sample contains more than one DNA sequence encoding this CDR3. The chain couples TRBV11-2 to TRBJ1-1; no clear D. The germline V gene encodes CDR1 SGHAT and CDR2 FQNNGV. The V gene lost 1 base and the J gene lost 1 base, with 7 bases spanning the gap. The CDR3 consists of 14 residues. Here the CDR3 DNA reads TGTGCCAGCAGCTTAGTGGCGGGGAACACTGAAGCTTTCTTT. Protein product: CASSLVAGNTEAFF.

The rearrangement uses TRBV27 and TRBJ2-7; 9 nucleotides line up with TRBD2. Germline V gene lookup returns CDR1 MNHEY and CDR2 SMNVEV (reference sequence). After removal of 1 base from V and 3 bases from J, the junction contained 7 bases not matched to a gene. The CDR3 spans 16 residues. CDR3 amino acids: CASSLLAGGPFYEQYF. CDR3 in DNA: TGTGCCAGCAGTTTATTGGCGGGAGGGCCGTTCTACGAGCAGTACTTC.

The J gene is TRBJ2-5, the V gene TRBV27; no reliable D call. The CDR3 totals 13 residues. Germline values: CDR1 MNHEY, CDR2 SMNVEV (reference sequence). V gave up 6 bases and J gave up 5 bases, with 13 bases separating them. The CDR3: CASSPISLETQYF. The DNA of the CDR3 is TGTGCCAGCAGCCCTATAAGCTTGGAGACCCAGTACTTC.

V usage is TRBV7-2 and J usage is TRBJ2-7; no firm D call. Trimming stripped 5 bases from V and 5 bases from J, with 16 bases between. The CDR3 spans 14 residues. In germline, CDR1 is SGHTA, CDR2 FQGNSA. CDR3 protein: CASSPGPPPHEQYF. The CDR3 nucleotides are TGTGCCAGCAGCCCGGGTCCACCTCCCCACGAGCAGTACTTC.

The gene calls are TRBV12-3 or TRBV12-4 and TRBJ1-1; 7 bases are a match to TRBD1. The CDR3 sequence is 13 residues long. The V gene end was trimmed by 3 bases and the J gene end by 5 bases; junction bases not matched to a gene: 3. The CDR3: CASSLPGGTEAFF. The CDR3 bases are TGTGCCAGCAGTTTGCCAGGGGGGACTGAAGCTTTCTTT.

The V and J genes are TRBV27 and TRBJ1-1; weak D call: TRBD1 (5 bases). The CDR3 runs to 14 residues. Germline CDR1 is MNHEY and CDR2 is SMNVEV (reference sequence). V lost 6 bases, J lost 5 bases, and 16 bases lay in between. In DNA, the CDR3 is TGTGCCAGCAGGGGGCCTGTTCCCTGGACTGAAGCTTTCTTT. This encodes CASRGPVPWTEAFF.

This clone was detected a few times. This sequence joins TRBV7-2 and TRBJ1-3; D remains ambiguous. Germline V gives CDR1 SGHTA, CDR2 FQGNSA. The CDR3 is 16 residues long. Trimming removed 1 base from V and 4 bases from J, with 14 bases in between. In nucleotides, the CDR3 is TGTGCCAGCAGCTTAGATCGGTCAGCGGCAGGAAACACCATATATTTT. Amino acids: CASSLDRSAAGNTIYF.

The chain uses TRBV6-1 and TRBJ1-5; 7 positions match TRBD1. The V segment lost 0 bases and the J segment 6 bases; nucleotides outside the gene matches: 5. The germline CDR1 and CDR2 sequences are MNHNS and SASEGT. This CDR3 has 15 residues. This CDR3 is CASSEATGPLQPQHF. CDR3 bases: TGTGCCAGCAGTGAAGCGACAGGGCCCCTTCAGCCCCAGCATTTT.

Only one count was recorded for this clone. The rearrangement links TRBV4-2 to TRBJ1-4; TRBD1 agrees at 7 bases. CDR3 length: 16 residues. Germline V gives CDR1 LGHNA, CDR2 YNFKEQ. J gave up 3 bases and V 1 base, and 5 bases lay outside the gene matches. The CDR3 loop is CASSQAEGQSNEKLFF. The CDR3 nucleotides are TGTGCCAGCAGCCAAGCCGAGGGACAGTCTAATGAAAAACTGTTTTTT.